This T cell receptor (beta chain) emerged from a study of Graves' ophthalmopathy and Graves' hyperthyroidism. For the study at large: Where ophthalmopathy was absent within 18 months of follow-up, hyperthyroidism was stable.

Trimming took 7 bases from V and 1 from J, leaving 17 bases between them. Germline V CDR1 and CDR2: SGHTA, FQGNSA. There are 15 residues in the CDR3. Hyperthyroidism was new, under 2 months, in patients aged 18 to 65. Other autoimmune diseases, uncontrolled infections, pregnancy and lactation each led to patient exclusion. The evidence that diagnosis relied on was clinical symptoms, serum thyroxine, TRAb, thyroid ultrasound and orbital computed tomography. As the template, RNA transcripts were used to amplify TCR beta CDR3 regions. Scientists carried out first-round RT-PCR using HTBI primers and then a second-round multiplex PCR. MiXCR, applied by TCRdb to the multiplex PCR reads, yields one record per CDR3 protein. The top ten hold about 4.1% of the sample, which has about 500,000 distinct CDR3 sequences, 35% to 40% seen once.

The V call is TRBV7-2, the J call TRBJ2-7; maybe TRBD1 (7 bases). The clonotype was recovered from an adult man with Graves' hyperthyroidism. The material sequenced was peripheral blood or thyroid tissue (not recorded which). The CDR3 loop is CASTGQAGQSYEQYF. CDR3 nucleotide sequence: TGTGCCAGCACAGGGCAGGCGGGACAGTCCTACGAGCAGTACTTC.